This TCR beta chain originates from a study of Ad26.COV2.S vaccination and SARS-CoV-2 variants. Study at large: Recipients of Ad26.COV2.S got it intramuscularly, once or twice 56 days apart.

In germline, CDR1 is LGHNA, CDR2 YNFKEQ. The CDR3 is made up of 18 amino acids. V dropped 0 bases and J dropped 0; count of bases not matched to a gene: 8. Overall study results and limits: Vaccinated individuals (as opposed to placebo recipients) had higher spike-specific TCR breadth. Responses of T cells in total may have been underestimated by the TCR breadth and depth analyses.

Some clones are missing from TCRdb's copy, which holds only in-frame ones; the method was immunoSEQ multiplex PCR. The sample yields about 350,000 clones, roughly 87% seen once. Points on this clone: As yet, its antigen is unknown.

This sample's treatment: over 15 received Ad26.COV2.S at low or high dose, single or two shots; about five received placebo; per-sample allocation not given. Day 63 following the first vaccine or placebo injection was when the samples were taken. Vaccination used an Ad26 vector expressing Wuhan-strain SARS-CoV-2 spike. This chain connects TRBV4-2 to TRBJ2-7; 10 bases match TRBD2. The source material was peripheral blood, sampled in a trial of Ad26.COV2.S vaccine versus placebo. The source is a person aged 18-60 years who received the Ad26.COV2.S COVID-19 vaccine or a placebo. In nucleotides, the CDR3 is TGTGCCAGCAGCCAAGAACTCGGGGGGACTAGCGTCTCCTACGAGCAGTACTTC. This codes for CASSQELGGTSVSYEQYF.